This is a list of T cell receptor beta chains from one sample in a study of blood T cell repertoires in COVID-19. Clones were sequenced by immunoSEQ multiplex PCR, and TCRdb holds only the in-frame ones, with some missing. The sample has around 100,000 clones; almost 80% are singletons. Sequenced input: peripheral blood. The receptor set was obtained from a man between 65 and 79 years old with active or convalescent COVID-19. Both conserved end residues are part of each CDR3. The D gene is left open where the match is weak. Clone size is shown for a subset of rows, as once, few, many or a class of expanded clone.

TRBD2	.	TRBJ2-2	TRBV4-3	CASSQLAEHTGELFF	TGCGCCAGCAGCCAACTAGCGGAGCACACCGGGGAGCTGTTTTTT
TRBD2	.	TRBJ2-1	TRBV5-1	CASSLELAAQGSEQFF	TGCGCCAGCAGCTTGGAACTAGCGGCCCAGGGTAGTGAGCAGTTCTTC
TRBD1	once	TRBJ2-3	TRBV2	CASSRDRSTDTQYF	TGTGCCAGCAGTCGGGACAGGAGCACAGATACGCAGTATTTT
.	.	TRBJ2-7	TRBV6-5	CASLVRTTSYEQYF	TGTGCCAGCCTCGTGCGGACAACCTCCTACGAGCAGTACTTC
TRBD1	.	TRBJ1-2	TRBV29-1	CSVVRGQGYTF	TGCAGCGTTGTGAGGGGGCAGGGCTACACCTTC
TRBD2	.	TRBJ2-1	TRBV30	CAWREAGEVYEQFF	TGTGCCTGGAGGGAAGCGGGAGAAGTTTATGAGCAGTTCTTC
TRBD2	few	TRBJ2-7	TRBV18	CASSPPGALAGGYEQYF	TGTGCCAGCTCACCACCTGGAGCACTGGCGGGGGGCTACGAGCAGTACTTC
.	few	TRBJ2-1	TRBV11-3	CASSLEDTPGGSYNEQFF	TGTGCCAGCAGCTTAGAGGACACGCCAGGAGGGTCCTACAATGAGCAGTTCTTC
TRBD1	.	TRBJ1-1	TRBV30	CAWSPRGWDSRPTMNTEAFF	TGTGCCTGGAGCCCTCGGGGGTGGGACAGCCGACCAACCATGAACACTGAAGCTTTCTTT
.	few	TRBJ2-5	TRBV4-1	CASSRLVGETQYF	TGCGCCAGCAGCCGGCTAGTTGGGGAGACCCAGTACTTC
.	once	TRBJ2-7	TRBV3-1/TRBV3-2	CASSQGSGQYEQYF	TGTGCCAGCAGCCAGGGCTCAGGTCAATACGAGCAGTACTTC
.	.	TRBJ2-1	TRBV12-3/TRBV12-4	CASTTRGYNEQFF	TGTGCCAGCACCACCCGGGGTTACAATGAGCAGTTCTTC
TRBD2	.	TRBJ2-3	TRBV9	CASSVVPAGPGDTQYF	TGTGCCAGCAGCGTAGTCCCAGCGGGGCCCGGAGATACGCAGTATTTT
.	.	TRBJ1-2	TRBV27	CASSNYGGQYRFGYTF	TGTGCCAGCAGCAATTATGGGGGACAATATAGGTTTGGCTACACCTTC
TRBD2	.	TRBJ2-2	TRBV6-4	CASSEEAGGPAGELFF	TGTGCCAGCAGTGAAGAAGCGGGGGGGCCTGCCGGGGAGCTGTTTTTT
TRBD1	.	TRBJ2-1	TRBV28	CASSPGTVSYNEQFF	TGTGCCAGCAGCCCCGGGACAGTCTCCTACAATGAGCAGTTCTTC
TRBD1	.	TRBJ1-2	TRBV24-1	CATSERQGANYGYTF	TGTGCCACCAGTGAACGACAGGGGGCTAACTATGGCTACACCTTC
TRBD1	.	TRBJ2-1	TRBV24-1	CATSEPGQGNEQFF	TGTGCCACCTCCGAGCCAGGACAGGGGAATGAGCAGTTCTTC
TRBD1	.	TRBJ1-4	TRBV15	CATSTRPTGIGEKLFF	TGTGCTACCAGCACTCGCCCGACAGGGATTGGTGAAAAACTGTTTTTT
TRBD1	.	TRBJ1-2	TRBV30	CAWTFTGGAYGYTF	TGTGCCTGGACTTTCACAGGGGGCGCTTATGGCTACACCTTC
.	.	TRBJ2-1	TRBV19	CASTAPRVQEQFF	TGTGCCAGTACTGCTCCCAGGGTTCAGGAGCAGTTCTTC
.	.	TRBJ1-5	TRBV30	CAWSVGQVNQPQHF	TGTGCCTGGAGTGTGGGGCAGGTAAATCAGCCCCAGCATTTT
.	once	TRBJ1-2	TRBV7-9	CASSGWEGGNGYTF	TGTGCCAGCAGCGGCTGGGAGGGAGGAAATGGCTACACCTTC
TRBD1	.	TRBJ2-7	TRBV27	CASSFTGDYEQYF	TGTGCCAGCAGTTTCACAGGGGACTACGAGCAGTACTTC
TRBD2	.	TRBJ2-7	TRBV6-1	CASSDSGGFYEQYF	TGTGCCAGCAGTGATAGCGGGGGTTTCTACGAGCAGTACTTC
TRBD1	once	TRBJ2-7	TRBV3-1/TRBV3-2	CASRPTDRGYEQYF	TGTGCCAGCAGGCCGACGGACAGGGGTTACGAGCAGTACTTC
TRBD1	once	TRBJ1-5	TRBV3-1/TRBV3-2	CASSPTGGSQPQHF	TGTGCCAGCAGCCCTACAGGGGGCTCTCAGCCCCAGCATTTT
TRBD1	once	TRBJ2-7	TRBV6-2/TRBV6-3	CASSPAGTGVYEQYF	TGTGCCAGCAGCCCCGCCGGGACAGGGGTTTACGAGCAGTACTTC
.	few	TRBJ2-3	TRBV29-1	CSVRQFPSTDTQYF	TGCAGCGTTCGACAGTTTCCTAGCACAGATACGCAGTATTTT
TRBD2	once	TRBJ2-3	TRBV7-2	CASSPPGTGGGTDTQYF	TGTGCCAGCAGCCCCCCGGGGACCGGGGGGGGCACAGATACGCAGTATTTT
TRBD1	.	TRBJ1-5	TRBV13	CASSSRGRGSNQPQHF	TGTGCCAGCAGCTCCAGGGGGCGCGGGAGCAATCAGCCCCAGCATTTT
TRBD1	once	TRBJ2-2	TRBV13	CASSIATGVGTGELFF	TGTGCCAGCAGCATAGCCACAGGGGTAGGCACCGGGGAGCTGTTTTTT
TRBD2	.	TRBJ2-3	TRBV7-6	CASSSLGLAGSTDTQYF	TGTGCCAGCAGCTCCCTGGGACTAGCGGGAAGCACAGATACGCAGTATTTT
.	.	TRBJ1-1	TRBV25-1	CASSAPEMNTEAFF	TGTGCCAGCAGTGCCCCGGAGATGAACACTGAAGCTTTCTTT
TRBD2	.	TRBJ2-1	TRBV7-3	CASSPSSLADEQFF	TGTGCCAGCAGCCCCTCCTCCCTAGCGGATGAGCAGTTCTTC
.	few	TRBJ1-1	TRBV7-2	CASSFGDFTEAFF	TGTGCCAGCAGCTTCGGGGACTTCACTGAAGCTTTCTTT
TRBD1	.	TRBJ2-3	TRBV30	CAWSQPGQGRTDTQYF	TGTGCCTGGAGTCAGCCCGGACAGGGGCGGACAGATACGCAGTATTTT
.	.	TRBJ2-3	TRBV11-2	CASSSHWGPRTDTQYF	TGTGCCAGCAGCTCCCACTGGGGCCCACGCACAGATACGCAGTATTTT
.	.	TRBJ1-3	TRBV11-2	CASSLTFSGNTIYF	TGTGCCAGCAGCTTGACATTCTCTGGAAACACCATATATTTT
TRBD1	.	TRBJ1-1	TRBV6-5	CASSSFRFGQVHEAFF	TGTGCCAGCAGTTCATTTCGGTTTGGACAGGTACATGAAGCTTTCTTT
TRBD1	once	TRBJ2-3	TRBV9	CASSVVGQGFTDTQYF	TGTGCCAGCAGCGTAGTTGGACAGGGCTTCACAGATACGCAGTATTTT
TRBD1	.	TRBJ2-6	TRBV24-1	CATSDTTGVTNVLTF	TGTGCCACCAGTGATACGACAGGGGTAACCAACGTCCTGACTTTC
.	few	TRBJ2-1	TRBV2	CASSGAGTEQFF	TGTGCCAGCAGTGGGGCGGGAACTGAGCAGTTCTTC
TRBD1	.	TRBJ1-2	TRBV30	CAWNEGQGLHGYTF	TGTGCCTGGAATGAGGGACAGGGCCTGCATGGCTACACCTTC
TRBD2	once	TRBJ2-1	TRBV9	CASSVQPGGTNEQFF	TGTGCCAGCAGCGTTCAGCCCGGGGGGACTAATGAGCAGTTCTTC
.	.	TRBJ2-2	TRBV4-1	CASSQDTMNTGELFF	TGCGCCAGCAGCCAAGATACAATGAACACCGGGGAGCTGTTTTTT
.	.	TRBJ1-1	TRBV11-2	CASSLDEGTEAFF	TGTGCCAGCAGCTTAGACGAGGGCACTGAAGCTTTCTTT
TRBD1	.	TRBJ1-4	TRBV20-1	CSAREGTELFF	TGCAGTGCTAGAGAAGGGACAGAACTGTTTTTT
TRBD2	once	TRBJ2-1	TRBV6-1	CASSALNSGGYNEQFF	TGTGCCAGCAGTGCCTTGAACAGCGGGGGGTACAATGAGCAGTTCTTC
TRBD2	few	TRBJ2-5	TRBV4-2	CASSQGLAGGTETQYF	TGTGCCAGCAGCCAAGGGCTAGCGGGGGGGACAGAGACCCAGTACTTC